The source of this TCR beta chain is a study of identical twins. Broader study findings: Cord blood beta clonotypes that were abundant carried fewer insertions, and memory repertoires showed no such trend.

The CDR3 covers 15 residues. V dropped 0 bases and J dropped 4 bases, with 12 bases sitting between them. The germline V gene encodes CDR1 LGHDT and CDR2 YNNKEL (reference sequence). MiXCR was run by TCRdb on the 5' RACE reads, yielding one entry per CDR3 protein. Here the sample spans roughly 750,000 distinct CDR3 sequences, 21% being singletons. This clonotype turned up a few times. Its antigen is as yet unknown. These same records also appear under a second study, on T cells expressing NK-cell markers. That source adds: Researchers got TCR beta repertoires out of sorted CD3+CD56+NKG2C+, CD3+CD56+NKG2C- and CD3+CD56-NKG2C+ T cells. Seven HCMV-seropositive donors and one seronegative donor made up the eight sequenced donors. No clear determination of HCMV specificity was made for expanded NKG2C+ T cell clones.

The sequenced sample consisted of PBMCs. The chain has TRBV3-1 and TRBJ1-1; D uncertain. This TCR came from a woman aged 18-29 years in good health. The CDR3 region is CASSQDLNPGTEAFF. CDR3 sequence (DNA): TGTGCCAGCAGCCAAGATTTAAATCCAGGCACTGAAGCTTTCTTT.